The source of this T cell receptor (beta chain) is a study of blood T cell repertoires in COVID-19. Method: immunoSEQ multiplex PCR; TCRdb's copy keeps in-frame clones and lacks some. The sample lists more than 80,000 clones, around 85% seen once, with around 18% in the top ten. The CDR3 spans 15 residues. The germline V and J ends were trimmed by 3 bases and 3 bases, with 11 bases remaining between them. Germline CDR1 SGHAT, CDR2 FQNNGV. The sample comprised peripheral blood. The genes are TRBV11-2 and TRBJ1-4; perhaps TRBD1 as D (6 bases). The receptor comes from a woman aged 60-70 years with COVID-19, enrolled during active disease. The CDR3 region has the DNA TGTGCCAGCAGCTTTCGAAACAGGGCTAATGAAAAACTGTTTTTT. Its translation is CASSFRNRANEKLFF.